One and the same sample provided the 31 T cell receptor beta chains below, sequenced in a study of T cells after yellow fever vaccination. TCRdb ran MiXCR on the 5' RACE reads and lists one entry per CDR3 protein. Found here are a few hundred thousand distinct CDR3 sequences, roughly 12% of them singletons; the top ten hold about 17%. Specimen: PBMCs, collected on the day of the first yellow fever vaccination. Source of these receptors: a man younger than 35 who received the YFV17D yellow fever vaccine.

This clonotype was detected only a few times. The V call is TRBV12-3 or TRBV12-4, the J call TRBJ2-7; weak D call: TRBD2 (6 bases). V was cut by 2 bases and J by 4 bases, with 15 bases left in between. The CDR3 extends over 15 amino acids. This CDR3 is CASSLRELALYEQYF. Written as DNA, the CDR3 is TGTGCCAGCAGTTTACGTGAACTAGCCCTATACGAGCAGTACTTC.

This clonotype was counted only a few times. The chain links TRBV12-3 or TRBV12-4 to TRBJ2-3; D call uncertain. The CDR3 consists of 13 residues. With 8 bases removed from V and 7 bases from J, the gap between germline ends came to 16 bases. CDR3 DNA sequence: TGTGCCAGCGGCAGCCGGGCTGGGTATACGCAGTATTTT. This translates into CASGSRAGYTQYF.

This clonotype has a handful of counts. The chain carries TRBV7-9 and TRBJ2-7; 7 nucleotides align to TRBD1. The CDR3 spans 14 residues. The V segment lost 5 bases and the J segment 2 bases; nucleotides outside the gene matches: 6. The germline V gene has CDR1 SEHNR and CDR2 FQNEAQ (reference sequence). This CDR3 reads CASSPETGTYEQYF. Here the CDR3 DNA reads TGTGCCAGCAGCCCCGAGACAGGGACCTACGAGCAGTACTTC.

CDR3 protein: CASSPGQGFIQYF. In DNA form, the CDR3 reads TGTGCCAGCAGCCCAGGACAGGGTTTCATTCAGTACTTC. The V call is TRBV7-2, the J call TRBJ2-4; 8 positions agree with TRBD1. Germline V lookup: CDR1 SGHTA, CDR2 FQGNSA. The J segment lost 9 bases and the V segment lost 5 bases, leaving 6 bases of the junction unmatched. The CDR3 is 13 amino acids.

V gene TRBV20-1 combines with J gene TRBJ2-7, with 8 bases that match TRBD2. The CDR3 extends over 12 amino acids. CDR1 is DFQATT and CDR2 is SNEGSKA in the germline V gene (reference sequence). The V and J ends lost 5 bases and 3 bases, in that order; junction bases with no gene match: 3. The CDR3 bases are TGCAGTGCTCCAAGCGGGAGCTACGAGCAGTACGTC. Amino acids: CSAPSGSYEQYV.

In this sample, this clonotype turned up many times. DNA of the CDR3: TGCGCCAGCAGCCGAGGACAGGGACTAGCGGGGTTAGAGACCCAGTACTTC. Its protein is CASSRGQGLAGLETQYF. V usage is TRBV5-1 and J usage is TRBJ2-5, with TRBD2 matching 13 bases. There are 17 residues in the CDR3. Trimming cost V 4 bases and J 4 bases; bases outside gene matches: 10. Germline V gene sequence: CDR1 SGHRS, CDR2 YFSETQ.

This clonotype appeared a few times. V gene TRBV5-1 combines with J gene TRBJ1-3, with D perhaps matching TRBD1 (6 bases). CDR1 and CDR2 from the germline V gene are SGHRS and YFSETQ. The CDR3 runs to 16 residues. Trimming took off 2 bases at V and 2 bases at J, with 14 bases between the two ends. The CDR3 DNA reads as TGCGCCAGCAGCTTCTACAGGGATGCCCCTGGAAACACCATATATTTT. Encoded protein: CASSFYRDAPGNTIYF.

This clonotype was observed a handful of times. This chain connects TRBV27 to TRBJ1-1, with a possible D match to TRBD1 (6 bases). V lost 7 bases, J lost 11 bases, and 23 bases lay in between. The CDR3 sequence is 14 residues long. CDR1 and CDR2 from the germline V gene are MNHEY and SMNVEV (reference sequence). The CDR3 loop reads CASILKGGRGRAFF. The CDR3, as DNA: TGTGCCAGCATTCTCAAGGGGGGAAGGGGTCGGGCTTTCTTT.

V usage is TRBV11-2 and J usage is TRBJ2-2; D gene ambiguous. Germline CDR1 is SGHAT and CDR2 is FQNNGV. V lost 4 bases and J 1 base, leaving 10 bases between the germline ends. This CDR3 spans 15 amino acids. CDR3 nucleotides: TGTGCCAGCAGCTCTTGGGCAGGGAACACCGGGGAGCTGTTTTTT. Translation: CASSSWAGNTGELFF.

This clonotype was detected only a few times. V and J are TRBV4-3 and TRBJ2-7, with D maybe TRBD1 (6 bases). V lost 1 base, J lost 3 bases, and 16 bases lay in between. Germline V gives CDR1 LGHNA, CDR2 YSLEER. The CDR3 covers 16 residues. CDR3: CASSQGPWGQLYEQYF. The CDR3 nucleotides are TGCGCCAGCAGCCAAGGGCCGTGGGGGCAACTCTACGAGCAGTACTTC.

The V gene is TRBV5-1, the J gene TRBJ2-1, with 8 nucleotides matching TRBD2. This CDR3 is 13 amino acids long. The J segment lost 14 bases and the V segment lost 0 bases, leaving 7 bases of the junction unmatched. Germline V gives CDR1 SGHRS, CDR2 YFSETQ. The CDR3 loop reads CASSLVTGGDEFF. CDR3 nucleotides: TGCGCCAGCAGCTTGGTGACGGGGGGGGATGAGTTCTTC.

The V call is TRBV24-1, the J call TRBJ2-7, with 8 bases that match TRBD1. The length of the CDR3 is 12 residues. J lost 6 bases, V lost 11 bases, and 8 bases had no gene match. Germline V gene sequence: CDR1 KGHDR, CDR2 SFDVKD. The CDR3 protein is CANNGQGPEQYV. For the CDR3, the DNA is TGTGCCAATAACGGACAGGGACCCGAGCAGTACGTC.

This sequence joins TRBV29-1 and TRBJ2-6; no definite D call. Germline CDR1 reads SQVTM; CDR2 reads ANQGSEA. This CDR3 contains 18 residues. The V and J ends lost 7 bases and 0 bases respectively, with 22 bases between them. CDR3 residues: CSAYSAGSDFSGANVLTF. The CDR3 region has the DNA TGCAGCGCGTATTCCGCTGGGTCTGACTTCTCTGGGGCCAACGTCCTGACTTTC.

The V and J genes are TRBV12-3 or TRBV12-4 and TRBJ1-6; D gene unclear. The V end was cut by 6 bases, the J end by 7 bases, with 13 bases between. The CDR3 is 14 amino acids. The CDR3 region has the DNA TGTGCCAGCAGCCAGCAGGCCTTCAATTCACCCCTCCACTTT. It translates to CASSQQAFNSPLHF.

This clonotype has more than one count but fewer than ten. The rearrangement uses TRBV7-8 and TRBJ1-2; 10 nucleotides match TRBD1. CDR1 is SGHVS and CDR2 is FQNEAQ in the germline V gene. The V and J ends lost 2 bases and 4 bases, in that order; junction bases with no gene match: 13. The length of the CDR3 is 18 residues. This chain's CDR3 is CASSLSYGTGVPVYGYTF. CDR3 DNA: TGTGCCAGCAGCTTATCGTACGGGACAGGGGTTCCCGTCTATGGCTACACCTTC.

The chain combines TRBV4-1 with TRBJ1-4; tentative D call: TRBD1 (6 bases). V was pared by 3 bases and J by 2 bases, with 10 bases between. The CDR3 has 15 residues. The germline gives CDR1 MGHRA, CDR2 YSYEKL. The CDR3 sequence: CASSHLQGTNEKLFF. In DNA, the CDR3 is TGCGCCAGCAGCCACCTACAGGGCACTAATGAAAAACTGTTTTTT.

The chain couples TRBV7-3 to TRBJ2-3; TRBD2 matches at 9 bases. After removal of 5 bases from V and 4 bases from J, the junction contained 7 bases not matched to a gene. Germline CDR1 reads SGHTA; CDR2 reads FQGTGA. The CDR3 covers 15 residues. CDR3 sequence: CASSLAGTSPDTQYF. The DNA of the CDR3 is TGTGCCAGCAGCCTTGCCGGGACTAGCCCAGATACGCAGTATTTT.

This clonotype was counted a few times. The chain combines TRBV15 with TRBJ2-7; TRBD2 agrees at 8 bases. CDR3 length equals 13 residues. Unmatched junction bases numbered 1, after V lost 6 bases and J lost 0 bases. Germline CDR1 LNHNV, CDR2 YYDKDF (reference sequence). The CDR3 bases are TGTGCCACCAGTGGGACTAGCTCCTACGAGCAGTACTTC. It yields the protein CATSGTSSYEQYF.

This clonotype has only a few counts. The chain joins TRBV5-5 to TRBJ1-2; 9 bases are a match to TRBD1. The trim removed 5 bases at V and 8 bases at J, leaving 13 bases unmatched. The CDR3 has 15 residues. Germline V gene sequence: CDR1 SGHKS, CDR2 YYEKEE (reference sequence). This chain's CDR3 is CASSPGTGTDYGYTF. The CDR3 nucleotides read TGTGCCAGCAGTCCCGGGACAGGGACGGATTACGGCTACACCTTC.

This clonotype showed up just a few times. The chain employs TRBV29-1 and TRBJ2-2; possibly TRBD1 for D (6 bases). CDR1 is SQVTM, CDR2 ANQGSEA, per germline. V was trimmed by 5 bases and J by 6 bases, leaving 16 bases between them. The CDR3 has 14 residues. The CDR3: CSVSLQGRPGELFF. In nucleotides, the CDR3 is TGCAGCGTTTCTTTACAGGGAAGGCCCGGGGAGCTGTTTTTT.

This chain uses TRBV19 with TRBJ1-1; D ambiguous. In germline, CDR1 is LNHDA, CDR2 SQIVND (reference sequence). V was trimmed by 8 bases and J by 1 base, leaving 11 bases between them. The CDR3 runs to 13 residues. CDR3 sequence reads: CASSTAPNTEAFF. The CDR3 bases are TGTGCCAGTTCCACGGCACCGAACACTGAAGCTTTCTTT.

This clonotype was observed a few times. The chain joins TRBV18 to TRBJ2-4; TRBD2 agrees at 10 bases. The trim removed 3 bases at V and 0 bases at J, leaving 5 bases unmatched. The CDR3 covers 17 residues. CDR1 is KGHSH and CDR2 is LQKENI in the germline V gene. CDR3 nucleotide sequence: TGTGCCAGCTCACCCACTAGCGGGGCTCTAGCCAAAAACATTCAGTACTTC. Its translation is CASSPTSGALAKNIQYF.

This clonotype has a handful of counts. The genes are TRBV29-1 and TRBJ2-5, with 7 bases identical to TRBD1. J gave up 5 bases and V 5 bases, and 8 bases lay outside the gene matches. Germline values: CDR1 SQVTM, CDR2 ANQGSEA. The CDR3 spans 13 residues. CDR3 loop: CSVPLTGRETQYF. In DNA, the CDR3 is TGCAGCGTTCCTTTGACAGGGCGGGAGACCCAGTACTTC. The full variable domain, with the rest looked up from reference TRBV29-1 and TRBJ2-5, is SAVISQKPSRDICQRGTSLTIQCQVDSQVTMMFWYRQQPGQSLTLIATANQGSEATYESGFVIDKFPISRPNLTFSTLTVSNMSPEDSSIYLCSVPLTGRETQYFGPGTRLLVL.

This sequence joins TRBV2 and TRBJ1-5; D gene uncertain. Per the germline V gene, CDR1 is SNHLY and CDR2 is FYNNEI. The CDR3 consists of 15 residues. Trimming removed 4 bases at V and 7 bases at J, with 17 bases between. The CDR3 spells CASSADKASPQPQHF. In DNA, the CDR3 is TGTGCCAGCAGTGCCGACAAGGCCTCCCCCCAGCCCCAGCATTTT.

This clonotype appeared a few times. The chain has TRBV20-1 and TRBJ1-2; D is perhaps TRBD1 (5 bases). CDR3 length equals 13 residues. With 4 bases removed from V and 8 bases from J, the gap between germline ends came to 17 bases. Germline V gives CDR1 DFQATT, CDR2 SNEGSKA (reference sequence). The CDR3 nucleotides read TGCAGTGCTAAAAGCGGGACCCCAACGGGCTACACCTTC. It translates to CSAKSGTPTGYTF.

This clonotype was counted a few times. For the CDR3, the DNA is TGTGCCAGCAGCCAAGGGGCCCGTGGAGGCTACACCTTC. Amino acid sequence: CASSQGARGGYTF. V gene TRBV3-1 combines with J gene TRBJ1-2; D gene uncertain. CDR1 is LGHDT, CDR2 YNNKEL, per germline (reference sequence). Trimming took off 1 base at V and 8 bases at J, with 11 bases between the two ends. The CDR3 is 13 amino acids. Supplemented by reference TRBV3-1 and TRBJ1-2, the full variable domain reads DTAVSQTPKYLVTQMGNDKSIKCEQNLGHDTMYWYKQDSKKFLKIMFSYNNKELIINETVPNRFSPKSPDKAHLNLHINSLELGDSAVYFCASSQGARGGYTFGSGTRLTVV.

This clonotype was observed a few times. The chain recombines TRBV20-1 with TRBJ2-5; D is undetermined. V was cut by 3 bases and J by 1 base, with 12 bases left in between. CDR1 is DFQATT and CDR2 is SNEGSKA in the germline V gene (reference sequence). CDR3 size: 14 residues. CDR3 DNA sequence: TGCAGTGCTAGCCCCGACTTTACCCAAGAGACCCAGTACTTC. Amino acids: CSASPDFTQETQYF.

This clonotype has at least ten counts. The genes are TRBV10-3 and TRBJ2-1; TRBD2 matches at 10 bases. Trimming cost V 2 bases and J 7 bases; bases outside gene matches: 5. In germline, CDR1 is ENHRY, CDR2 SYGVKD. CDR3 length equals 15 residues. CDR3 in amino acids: CAISEPRTSGNEQFF. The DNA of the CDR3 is TGTGCCATCAGTGAGCCCCGGACTAGCGGAAATGAGCAGTTCTTC.

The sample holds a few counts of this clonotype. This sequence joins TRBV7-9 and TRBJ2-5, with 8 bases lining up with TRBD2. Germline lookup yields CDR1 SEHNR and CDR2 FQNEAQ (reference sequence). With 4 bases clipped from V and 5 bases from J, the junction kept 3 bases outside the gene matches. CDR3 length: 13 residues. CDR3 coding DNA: TGTGCCAGCAGCTCGGGACTAGAGGAGACCCAGTACTTC. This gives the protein CASSSGLEETQYF.

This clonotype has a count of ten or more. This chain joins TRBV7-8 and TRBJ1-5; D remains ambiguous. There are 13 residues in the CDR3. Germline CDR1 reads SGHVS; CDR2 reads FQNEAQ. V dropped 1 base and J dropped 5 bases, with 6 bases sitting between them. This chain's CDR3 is CASSLDRYQPQHF. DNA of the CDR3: TGTGCCAGCAGCTTAGACCGATATCAGCCCCAGCATTTT.

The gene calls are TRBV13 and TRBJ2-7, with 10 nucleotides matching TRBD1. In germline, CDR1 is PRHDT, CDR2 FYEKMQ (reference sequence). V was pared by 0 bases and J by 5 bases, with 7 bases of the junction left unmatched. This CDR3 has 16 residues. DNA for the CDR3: TGTGCCAGCAGCTTAGGACCGGGACAGGGGAGTAACGAGCAGTACGTC. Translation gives CASSLGPGQGSNEQYV.